This T cell receptor beta chain was obtained from a study of shared clonotypes between healthy human individuals (dated by TCRdb to between 2020 and 2021). In the study overall: The cohort included a few men and a couple of women between 18 and 49 years of age. Different laboratories and diverse techniques were used to prepare libraries and sequence TCR repertoires, to increase sequencing depth and limit assay-specific biases. Each donor's leukapheresis produced roughly between about 0.8 and 10 billion PBMCs. For each donor, CD4 naive and CD4 memory were each run on three plates, CD8 naive on two plates, and CD8 memory on one plate. The study deeply sequenced blood TCR repertoires of about 5 healthy adults to estimate repertoire size and the extent of clonotype sharing between individuals.

The donors were healthy, HIV-negative adults with no recently reported acute infections or vaccinations. All donors were Caucasian adults living in Nashville, Tennessee, USA. CD4+ T cells were enriched by magnetic negative selection; naive cells were then positively selected on CD45RA, and the negative fraction formed the memory subset. Blood was obtained by leukapheresis, after which PBMCs were separated by Ficoll-Histopaque density gradient centrifugation and cryopreserved in liquid nitrogen vapor phase. Analytical flow cytometry was used to check the purity and quantity of every magnetically sorted T cell population. Each sorted fraction had its genomic DNA isolated and then quantified by UV absorbance on a Nanodrop 2000c. The CDR3 measures 15 amino acids from cysteine to phenylalanine. Kept here is only the CDR3 DNA, which spans 45 bases and is read in frame from base 1. CDR1 SNHLY and CDR2 FYNNEI are derived from the germline V gene. V gives up 5 bases and J gives up 4 bases, and the segment between their germline ends measures 14 bases.

TCR CDR3 regions were amplified from genomic DNA by multiplex PCR using the deep immunoSEQ assay. Extracted genomic DNA from each cell subset was distributed evenly across all wells of several immunoSEQ 96-well plates, and each plate was treated as a replicate. Each replicate PCR for sorted subsets received about 210 ng genomic DNA, equal to some 32,000 T cell genomes. Purified libraries were quantified with a Qubit 3.0 fluorometer, sized on a Bioanalyzer 2100, and re-quantified with the KAPA Library Quantification kit. Each immunoSEQ 96-well plate was sequenced on its own single-read 150-cycle Illumina NextSeq 550 flow cell. The original methods were these. Because the immunoSEQ output held only junctional sequences and lacked quality scores, the filtering could not match the filtering applied to full-length reads. To assign V/J genes and CDR3, sequences were annotated using PyIR, a Python wrapper for IgBLAST v1.9, with IMGT germline references. Reads were removed for weak V/J assignments (E-value above 1e-6), missing CDR3, stop codons, out-of-frame junctions, or ambiguous translated residues. A V3J clonotype was defined by an identical inferred V gene, J gene, and CDR3 amino acid sequence. Percentage overlap between repertoires was computed as shared unique clonotypes divided by the size of the smaller repertoire. Repertoire richness was assessed with RTK rarefaction, the Chao1 estimator, and Recon v2.1 estimates of unobserved clonotypes. For all TCRbeta clonotypes obtained by the gDNA method from a handful of donors, generation probabilities were computed with OLGA. The clones in this table, taken by TCRdb from immuneACCESS, are in-frame only. Not every clone is retained; where verified, under half of the shortfall comes from an unresolved V gene, and the cause of the rest is unknown. For V, J and clone size, that table is used; D and trimming come from the DNA. This sample comprises 2 million to 3 million clones, roughly 93% of them detected only once. The ten largest clones capture 0.36% of the sample.

About this clone itself: The specificity of this receptor is unknown. Base qualities are not provided; no much larger clone lies one nucleotide away.

The research as a whole found: Clonotypes shared by all four sorted-subset donors showed higher generation probabilities than non-shared clonotypes. Pairwise subsampling indicated that sequencing depth was expected to affect the degree of clonotype sharing among donors. Across a handful of donors, roughly 5.4% of naive CD4, roughly 3.5% of naive CD8, 2.3% of memory CD4, and approximately 0.42% of memory CD8 clonotypes were shared. Naive subsets generally had larger estimated clonotype richness than memory subsets did. The genetic and exposure-history diversity represented was limited by the small number of donors. Sampling was restricted to blood, and TCR repertoires in tissue are likely to differ from TCR repertoires in blood. Even with the large sequencing depth, rarefaction of the sorted-subset datasets indicated that sequencing was incomplete.

Recombination joined TRBV2 with TRBJ2-2; TRBD1 might be the D gene, on 5 matching bases. This receptor was obtained from a man between 18 and 35 years old in good health. Some clones in this sample may be carry-over from other donors' samples. The sample was naive CD4+ T cells from PBMCs. The cell subset or site label, read with the paper, signifies: CD45RA+ positively selected. The bases read TGTGCCAGCAGTTCAGGGTTCAGGAGCACCGGGGAGCTGTTTTTT. Its translation reads: CASSSGFRSTGELFF.